Listed here are 9 T cell receptor beta chains from one sample, sequenced in a study of T-cell reconstitution after alpha-beta-depleted transplantation in children. During its preparation, the TCRbeta library received unique molecular identifiers. TCRdb itself ran the PCR reads through MiXCR, one entry per CDR3 protein. In the table there are a few hundred thousand distinct CDR3 sequences, about 11% of which are singletons. The material was PBMCs from the stem cell graft donor, obtained from the stem cell graft. These receptors were collected from a human donor who donated a stem cell graft to a child with acute myeloid leukemia.

This clonotype was picked up many times. V usage is TRBV12-3 or TRBV12-4 and J usage is TRBJ1-4; the match to TRBD1 covers 9 bases. This CDR3 spans 17 amino acids. V was clipped by 1 base and J by 3 bases; unmatched bases: 6. The CDR3 DNA follows: TGTGCCAGCAGTTTAGGACAGGGGGTTCTATCTAATGAAAAACTGTTTTTT. It is translated as CASSLGQGVLSNEKLFF.

The chain employs TRBV7-8 and TRBJ2-5; possibly TRBD1 or TRBD2 for D (5 bases each). With 2 bases removed from V and 5 bases from J, the gap between germline ends came to 18 bases. CDR1 is SGHVS and CDR2 is FQNEAQ in the germline V gene. The CDR3 sequence is 16 residues long. CDR3 loop: CASSLRQTKRGETQYF. CDR3 in DNA: TGTGCCAGCAGCTTACGACAGACCAAACGAGGGGAGACCCAGTACTTC.

This clonotype was seen many times. This chain joins TRBV12-3 or TRBV12-4 and TRBJ1-5; 7 positions match TRBD1. After removal of 7 bases from V and 6 bases from J, the junction contained 9 bases not matched to a gene. CDR3 length: 14 residues. CDR3 sequence (DNA): TGTGCCAGCACCCCTGGAGGGGGCCGTCAGCCCCAGCATTTT. This sequence encodes CASTPGGGRQPQHF.

This clonotype was found many times. The chain joins TRBV5-1 to TRBJ2-3; a weak D match, TRBD2 (5 bases). CDR1 and CDR2 (germline): SGHRS, YFSETQ. The CDR3 loop spans 17 amino acids. V was shortened by 0 bases and J by 3 bases, with 17 bases between the two germline ends. The CDR3 reads CASSLGALGLRTDTQYF. The DNA for the CDR3 is TGCGCCAGCAGCTTGGGGGCCCTAGGACTGAGGACAGATACGCAGTATTTT.

This chain connects TRBV12-3 or TRBV12-4 to TRBJ2-4; D may be TRBD2 (6 bases). The CDR3 contains 14 residues. V was pared by 3 bases and J by 7 bases, with 13 bases between. CDR3 in DNA: TGTGCCAGCAGTTTCGGGGGAGGAGGGAACATTCAGTACTTC. Amino acids: CASSFGGGGNIQYF.

This clonotype was picked up a small number of times. The V gene is TRBV29-1, the J gene TRBJ2-5, with 10 positions matching TRBD2. The CDR3 runs to 16 residues. Per germline, CDR1 SQVTM and CDR2 ANQGSEA. J lost 1 base, V lost 1 base, and 6 bases had no gene match. CDR3 sequence reads: CSVEVMGLAFQETQYF. CDR3 nucleotide sequence: TGCAGCGTTGAAGTTATGGGACTAGCGTTCCAAGAGACCCAGTACTTC. The full variable domain, rest sourced from reference TRBV29-1 and TRBJ2-5, is SAVISQKPSRDICQRGTSLTIQCQVDSQVTMMFWYRQQPGQSLTLIATANQGSEATYESGFVIDKFPISRPNLTFSTLTVSNMSPEDSSIYLCSVEVMGLAFQETQYFGPGTRLLVL.

In this sample, this clonotype turned up many times. This chain joins TRBV5-1 and TRBJ1-6, with a weak D call TRBD1 (6 bases). V was pared by 4 bases and J by 3 bases, with 11 bases between. CDR1 SGHRS and CDR2 YFSETQ come from the germline V gene. The CDR3 covers 15 residues. CDR3 coding DNA: TGCGCCAGCAGCGGGGACACAGACTATAATTCACCCCTCCACTTT. It encodes CASSGDTDYNSPLHF.

This clonotype was detected only a few times. J is TRBJ1-1 and V is TRBV20-1; 8 bases match TRBD1. This CDR3 has 13 residues. Losses at the gene ends were 3 bases for V and 5 bases for J; bases not matched to a gene: 5. Germline assignment: CDR1 DFQATT and CDR2 SNEGSKA (reference sequence). The CDR3 spells CSASGQGGTEAFF. In DNA, the CDR3 is TGCAGTGCTAGCGGACAGGGAGGTACTGAAGCTTTCTTT.

This clonotype was found a few times. The chain uses TRBV3-1 and TRBJ1-5; possibly TRBD1 for D (5 bases). Germline lookup yields CDR1 LGHDT and CDR2 YNNKEL (reference sequence). V lost 2 bases and J lost 6, with 11 bases in between. The CDR3 sequence is 14 residues long. The DNA of the CDR3 is TGTGCCAGCAGCCAAAGGACATCGGGTCAGCCCCAGCATTTT. This sequence encodes CASSQRTSGQPQHF.